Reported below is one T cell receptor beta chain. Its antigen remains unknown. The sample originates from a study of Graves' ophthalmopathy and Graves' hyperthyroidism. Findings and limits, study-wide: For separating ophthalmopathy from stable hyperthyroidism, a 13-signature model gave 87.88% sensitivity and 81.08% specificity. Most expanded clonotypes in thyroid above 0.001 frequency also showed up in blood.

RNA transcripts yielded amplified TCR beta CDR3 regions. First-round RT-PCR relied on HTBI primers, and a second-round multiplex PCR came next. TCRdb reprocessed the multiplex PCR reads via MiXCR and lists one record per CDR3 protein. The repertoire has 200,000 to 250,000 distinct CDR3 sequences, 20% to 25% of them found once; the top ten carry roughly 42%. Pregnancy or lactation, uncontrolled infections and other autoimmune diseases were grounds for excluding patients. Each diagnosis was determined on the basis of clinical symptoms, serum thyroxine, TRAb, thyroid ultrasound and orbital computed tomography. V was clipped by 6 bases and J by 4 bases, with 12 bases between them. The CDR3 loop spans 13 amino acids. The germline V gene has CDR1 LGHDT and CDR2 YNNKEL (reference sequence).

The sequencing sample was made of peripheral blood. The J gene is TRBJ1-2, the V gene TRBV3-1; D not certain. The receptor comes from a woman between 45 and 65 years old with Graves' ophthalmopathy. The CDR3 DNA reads TGTGCCAGCAGTGATATGGGGATCTATGGCTACACCTTC. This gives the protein CASSDMGIYGYTF.